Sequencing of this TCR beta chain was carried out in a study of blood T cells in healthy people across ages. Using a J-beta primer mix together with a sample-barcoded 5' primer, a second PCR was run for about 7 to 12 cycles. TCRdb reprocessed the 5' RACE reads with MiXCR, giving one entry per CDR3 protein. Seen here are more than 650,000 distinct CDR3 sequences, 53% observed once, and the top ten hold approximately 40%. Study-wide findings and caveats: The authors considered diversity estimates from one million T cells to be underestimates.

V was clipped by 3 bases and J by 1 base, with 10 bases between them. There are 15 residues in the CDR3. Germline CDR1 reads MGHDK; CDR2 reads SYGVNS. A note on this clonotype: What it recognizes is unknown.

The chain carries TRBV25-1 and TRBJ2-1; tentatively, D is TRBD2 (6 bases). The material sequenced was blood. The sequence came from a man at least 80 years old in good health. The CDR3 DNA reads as TGTGCCAGCAGTGACCCGGGAGCGTCCTACAATGAGCAGTTCTTC. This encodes CASSDPGASYNEQFF.